Presented here are 30 T cell receptor beta chains from one specimen sequenced in a study of CD8+ T cells in alopecia areata. RNA extraction and reverse transcription yielded cDNA as sequencing template. TCRdb's copy holds only in-frame clones and misses some; the assay was immunoSEQ multiplex PCR. The sample has about 190,000 clones, 50% to 60% seen once. Treatment indicated: oral pan-JAK inhibitor, 5-10 mg twice daily. Sequenced material: CD4+ T cells sorted from blood, taken at week 4, from a patient treated with tofacitinib. The receptors originated from a human donor with alopecia areata.

This clone was picked up a small number of times. The chain is built from TRBV6-1 and TRBJ1-5; a possible D gene is TRBD1 (5 bases). The CDR3 runs 15 residues. Germline V CDR1 and CDR2: MNHNS, SASEGT. V was shortened by 3 bases and J by 4 bases, with 13 bases between the two germline ends. The CDR3 region has the DNA TGTGCCAGCAGTGAGGTGGGAGGGGCGAATCAGCCCCAGCATTTT. It codes for CASSEVGGANQPQHF.

This rearrangement joins TRBV6-5 to TRBJ2-7, with 8 nucleotides matching TRBD2. This CDR3 is 13 amino acids long. CDR1 and CDR2 from the germline V gene are MNHEY and SVGAGI. V shed 4 bases, J shed 6 bases, and the junction held 5 bases outside the gene matches. The CDR3 sequence: CASSSSGGSEQYF. The CDR3 nucleotides read TGTGCCAGCAGTTCCTCGGGAGGGAGCGAGCAGTACTTC.

This clone was picked up a small number of times. The gene calls are TRBV30 and TRBJ2-7; D may be TRBD2 (5 bases). CDR3 length: 13 residues. Germline lookup yields CDR1 GTSNPN and CDR2 SVGIG (reference sequence). The V and J ends lost 0 bases and 2 bases respectively, with 8 bases between them. The DNA for the CDR3 is TGTGCCTGGAGTGTGAGACTAACCTACGAGCAGTACTTC. It translates to CAWSVRLTYEQYF.

The sample holds a few counts of this clone. The CDR3 coding sequence is TGTGCCAGCAGCAACCAAGGGGGGTACATGAACACTGAAGCTTTCTTT. Translated, it gives CASSNQGGYMNTEAFF. The chain couples TRBV7-9 to TRBJ1-1; a possible D gene is TRBD1 (6 bases). Germline loops: CDR1 SEHNR, CDR2 FQNEAQ (reference sequence). This CDR3 has 16 residues. Trimming removed 5 bases at V and 0 bases at J, with 16 bases between.

The chain couples TRBV29-1 to TRBJ1-1; D remains unclear. Germline CDR1 and CDR2: SQVTM and ANQGSEA. The CDR3 consists of 10 residues. The germline V and J ends were trimmed by 6 bases and 11 bases, with 13 bases remaining between them. The CDR3 bases are TGCAGCGTCGGAGGTTTCGGGGCTTTCTTT. Translated: CSVGGFGAFF.

This sequence joins TRBV4-2 and TRBJ2-2; 11 bases agree with TRBD2. Germline V gives CDR1 LGHNA, CDR2 YNFKEQ. Germline trimming cut 4 bases from V and 2 bases from J; bases unmatched to any gene: 6. The CDR3 is made up of 17 amino acids. The CDR3 here is CASSRSGTSGNTGELFF. Written as DNA, the CDR3 is TGTGCCAGCAGCCGGTCCGGGACTAGCGGAAACACCGGGGAGCTGTTTTTT.

V is TRBV29-1 and J is TRBJ2-4, with D possibly TRBD2 on 6 matching bases. From germline, CDR1 is SQVTM and CDR2 ANQGSEA. V lost 6 bases and J 9 bases, leaving 18 bases between the germline ends. This CDR3 has 13 amino acids. In DNA form, the CDR3 reads TGCAGCGTGGCCGGGACTCCCTCCCCCATTCAGTACTTC. Protein sequence: CSVAGTPSPIQYF. Based on the CDR3 plus reference TRBV29-1 and TRBJ2-4, the full variable domain is SAVISQKPSRDICQRGTSLTIQCQVDSQVTMMFWYRQQPGQSLTLIATANQGSEATYESGFVIDKFPISRPNLTFSTLTVSNMSPEDSSIYLCSVAGTPSPIQYFGAGTRLSVL.

The chain employs TRBV25-1 and TRBJ2-1; 8 bases align to TRBD2. Germline V gene data show CDR1 as MGHDK and CDR2 as SYGVNS. The CDR3 extends over 15 amino acids. Losses at the gene ends were 4 bases for V and 1 base for J; bases not matched to a gene: 3. The CDR3 DNA reads TGTGCCAGCAGTGGGAGCGGGAGTTCCTACAATGAGCAGTTCTTC. It yields the protein CASSGSGSSYNEQFF.

J is TRBJ2-4 and V is TRBV5-4, with D perhaps assigned TRBD1 or TRBD2 (5 bases each). V gave up 0 bases and J gave up 10 bases, with 17 bases separating them. CDR1 SGHNT and CDR2 YYREEE come from the germline V gene (reference sequence). The CDR3 consists of 15 residues. The CDR3 nucleotides are TGTGCCAGCAGCTTGGGCCCCGGGACCCCAACGATTCAGTACTTC. It translates to CASSLGPGTPTIQYF.

The rearrangement joins TRBV27 to TRBJ2-7, with 9 positions matching TRBD1. V shed 6 bases and J 6 bases; nucleotides not matched to a gene: 12. The germline CDR1 and CDR2 sequences are MNHEY and SMNVEV (reference sequence). There are 15 residues in the CDR3. CDR3 region: CASRNTGTGTSEQYF. The CDR3 nucleotides read TGTGCCAGCAGAAATACCGGGACAGGGACGTCCGAGCAGTACTTC.

The chain has TRBV30 and TRBJ1-1; the D is unclear. Germline lookup yields CDR1 GTSNPN and CDR2 SVGIG (reference sequence). V lost 5 bases to trimming and J lost 3 bases, with 13 bases between them. The CDR3 runs to 13 residues. CDR3 nucleotides: TGTGCCTGGGCTCCAAGGGCGGACACTGAAGCTTTCTTT. This gives the protein CAWAPRADTEAFF.

Here the CDR3 DNA reads TGTGCCAGCCCTCAGATGGCAGATACGCAGTATTTT. Amino acids: CASPQMADTQYF. The rearrangement joins TRBV27 to TRBJ2-3, with no clear D. V dropped 8 bases and J dropped 4 bases, with 10 bases sitting between them. The CDR3 totals 12 residues. Germline CDR1 MNHEY, CDR2 SMNVEV (reference sequence).

The chain combines TRBV6-5 with TRBJ2-1; 7 positions match TRBD1. This CDR3 has 14 residues. Trimming removed 6 bases from V and 7 bases from J; junction bases left unmatched: 9. Germline-derived CDR1 and CDR2 are MNHEY and SVGAGI. The CDR3 loop is CASRRTGGENEQFF. Here the CDR3 DNA reads TGTGCCAGCAGACGGACAGGTGGGGAAAATGAGCAGTTCTTC.

This clone turned up a few times. This chain connects TRBV29-1 to TRBJ2-1; D may match TRBD1 or TRBD2 (5 bases each). Germline V gives CDR1 SQVTM, CDR2 ANQGSEA. This CDR3 comprises 15 residues. V dropped 0 bases and J dropped 3 bases, with 12 bases sitting between them. CDR3 residues: CSVEDLTADYNEQFF. The CDR3 DNA is TGCAGCGTTGAAGATTTGACAGCGGACTACAATGAGCAGTTCTTC.

The chain recombines TRBV5-1 with TRBJ2-7; D is perhaps TRBD1 or TRBD2 (5 bases each). There are 15 residues in the CDR3. Trimming cost V 0 bases and J 0 bases, with 10 bases left between them. CDR1 is SGHRS and CDR2 is YFSETQ in the germline V gene. CDR3 protein: CASSLAGANSYEQYF. The CDR3 coding sequence is TGCGCCAGCAGCTTGGCCGGGGCCAACTCCTACGAGCAGTACTTC. Variable domain in full (rest from reference TRBV5-1 and TRBJ2-7): KAGVTQTPRYLIKTRGQQVTLSCSPISGHRSVSWYQQTPGQGLQFLFEYFSETQRNKGNFPGRFSGRQFSNSRSEMNVSTLELGDSALYLCASSLAGANSYEQYFGPGTRLTVT.

This rearrangement joins TRBV7-9 to TRBJ1-1, with D maybe TRBD1 (5 bases). Trimming shortened V by 5 bases and J by 1 base, and 11 bases separated the two germline ends. Germline assignment: CDR1 SEHNR and CDR2 FQNEAQ (reference sequence). This CDR3 is built from 14 residues. CDR3 in amino acids: CASSVQTGNTEAFF. In DNA form, the CDR3 reads TGTGCCAGCAGCGTACAAACAGGGAACACTGAAGCTTTCTTT.

The chain employs TRBV27 and TRBJ1-2; 12 bases align to TRBD1. V lost 2 bases, J lost 13 bases, and 5 bases stayed unmatched. Germline CDR1 and CDR2: MNHEY and SMNVEV (reference sequence). The CDR3 loop spans 13 amino acids. CDR3 nucleotides: TGTGCCAGCAGTTTAAGGGACAGGGGGCGAATCACCTTC. This sequence encodes CASSLRDRGRITF.

This rearrangement joins TRBV29-1 to TRBJ2-6; D is unresolved. Germline CDR1 reads SQVTM; CDR2 reads ANQGSEA. V was trimmed by 3 bases and J by 2 bases, leaving 2 bases between them. The CDR3 has 12 amino acids. CDR3 protein: CSVDAGANVLTF. CDR3 coding DNA: TGCAGCGTTGACGCTGGGGCCAACGTCCTGACTTTC.

In this sample, this clone turned up many times. The rearrangement links TRBV15 to TRBJ2-2; 9 bases match TRBD1. This CDR3 contains 15 residues. V shed 2 bases and J 5 bases; nucleotides not matched to a gene: 3. Germline loops: CDR1 LNHNV, CDR2 YYDKDF (reference sequence). The DNA for the CDR3 is TGTGCCACCAGCAGACTAGACAGGGGGACCGGGGAGCTGTTTTTT. It encodes CATSRLDRGTGELFF.

Note on this clone: At one boundary the junction diverges from the germline segment, which might be a read error. The J gene is TRBJ2-3, the V gene TRBV9; 8 positions match TRBD1. The germline V gene encodes CDR1 SGDLS and CDR2 YYNGEE. The CDR3 totals 12 residues. The CDR3 nucleotides read TGTGCCAGCAGCGTAGGACAGGGGCCCGCGGTATTT. It is translated as CASSVGQGPAVF.

A few counts support this clone. V usage is TRBV2 and J usage is TRBJ2-5, with 8 bases matching TRBD1. CDR1 is SNHLY and CDR2 is FYNNEI in the germline V gene. There are 15 residues in the CDR3. Trimming took 6 bases from V and 5 from J; bases not matched to a gene: 11. The CDR3 here is CASSRRQGSIETQYF. The DNA of the CDR3 is TGTGCCAGCAGCCGGAGACAGGGGAGTATCGAGACCCAGTACTTC.

This chain links TRBV29-1 with TRBJ2-7, with D hard to call. V lost 1 base to trimming and J lost 5 bases, with 9 bases between them. Germline-derived CDR1 and CDR2 are SQVTM and ANQGSEA. The CDR3 length is 12 residues. The CDR3 DNA reads as TGCAGCGTTGAAGGTGGTAGGCACGAGCAGTACTTC. Translating it yields CSVEGGRHEQYF.

The genes are TRBV25-1 and TRBJ2-7; the D is unclear. This CDR3 is 12 amino acids long. The V gene's germline CDR1 is MGHDK and CDR2 SYGVNS. Trimming left V 6 bases short and J 5 bases short, with 11 bases between. The DNA for the CDR3 is TGTGCCAGCAGCCCGAGGAAAAACGAGCAGTACTTC. Amino acids: CASSPRKNEQYF.

The J gene is TRBJ2-7, the V gene TRBV29-1; D is unresolved. CDR1 is SQVTM and CDR2 is ANQGSEA in the germline V gene. The CDR3 consists of 12 residues. V was pared by 6 bases and J by 2 bases, with 11 bases between. The CDR3 here is CSVADKTYEQYF. CDR3 sequence (DNA): TGCAGCGTAGCAGACAAGACCTACGAGCAGTACTTC.

The chain recombines TRBV15 with TRBJ1-5; TRBD1 is a possible D gene (6 bases). Germline V gene sequence: CDR1 LNHNV, CDR2 YYDKDF (reference sequence). The germline V and J ends were trimmed by 7 bases and 4 bases, with 11 bases remaining between them. The length of the CDR3 is 13 residues. The CDR3 DNA reads as TGTGCCACCACCCAGGGGTTGAATCAGCCCCAGCATTTT. Translating it yields CATTQGLNQPQHF. Drawing the rest from reference TRBV15 and TRBJ1-5, the complete variable domain is DAMVIQNPRYQVTQFGKPVTLSCSQTLNHNVMYWYQQKSSQAPKLLFHYYDKDFNNEADTPDNFQSRRPNTSFCFLDIRSPGLGDTAMYLCATTQGLNQPQHFGDGTRLSIL.

The rearrangement links TRBV6-7 to TRBJ2-1; unclear D gene. TRBV6-7 is flagged as an ORF with uncertain function. Trimming took off 6 bases at V and 9 bases at J, with 15 bases between the two ends. The CDR3 totals 13 residues. CDR3 DNA: TGTGCCAGCAGCCGACCCCCAGTCTTTGAGCAGTTCTTC. Amino acid sequence: CASSRPPVFEQFF.

V is TRBV29-1 and J is TRBJ2-7, with 9 nucleotides matching TRBD2. This CDR3 is built from 16 residues. Germline V gene sequence: CDR1 SQVTM, CDR2 ANQGSEA. The J segment lost 0 bases and the V segment lost 7 bases, leaving 13 bases of the junction unmatched. The CDR3 DNA follows: TGCAGCGCAGGGAGGGGTAGCGGGAGCAGCTCCTACGAGCAGTACTTC. Translating gives CSAGRGSGSSSYEQYF.

V usage is TRBV15 and J usage is TRBJ1-5; no reliable D call. CDR3 length: 18 residues. In germline, CDR1 is LNHNV, CDR2 YYDKDF (reference sequence). Trimming left V 0 bases short and J 5 bases short, with 20 bases between. CDR3 in amino acids: CATSRDLGRPRVDQPQHF. The CDR3 DNA follows: TGTGCCACCAGCAGAGATCTAGGCCGCCCCCGGGTGGATCAGCCCCAGCATTTT.

The genes are TRBV2 and TRBJ2-1; no definite D call. The CDR3 has 14 residues. Between the trimmed V and J ends, which lost 5 bases and 8 bases, there was a span of 16 bases. CDR1 and CDR2 (germline): SNHLY, FYNNEI. The CDR3 reads CASSRATGQDEQFF. The CDR3 DNA is TGTGCCAGCAGTAGGGCTACCGGGCAAGATGAGCAGTTCTTC.

V and J are TRBV2 and TRBJ2-2; D is possibly TRBD1 (6 bases). CDR1 is SNHLY, CDR2 FYNNEI, per germline. V was cut by 6 bases and J by 6 bases, with 11 bases left in between. The length of the CDR3 is 13 residues. CDR3 region: CASRDTGSGELFF. The CDR3 region has the DNA TGTGCCAGCAGGGATACAGGGTCCGGGGAGCTGTTTTTT.